One and the same sample provided the 18 T cell receptor beta chains below, sequenced in a study of blood T cell repertoires in COVID-19. Sequenced by immunoSEQ multiplex PCR; TCRdb stores in-frame clones only, minus some. Of almost 200,000 clones in the sample, 80% to 90% were seen once. What was sequenced was PBMCs or T cells enriched from blood (not recorded which). These receptors originate from a woman between 18 and 30 years old who had recovered from COVID-19.

This clone has more than one count but fewer than ten. V usage is TRBV5-1 and J usage is TRBJ1-2; 7 nucleotides match TRBD1. The CDR3 covers 13 residues. Germline-derived CDR1 and CDR2 are SGHRS and YFSETQ. The junction had 7 bases not matched to a gene; V was cut back by 7 bases and J by 4 bases. The CDR3, as DNA: TGCGCCAGCCGTCAAACAGGGGCCTATGGCTACACCTTC. This translates into CASRQTGAYGYTF.

In regard to this clone: At one of its ends the junction is not consistent with the germline gene, which may arise from a read error. The rearrangement joins TRBV6-6 to TRBJ2-7; the D is unclear. Germline V gene lookup returns CDR1 MNHNY and CDR2 SVGAGI (reference sequence). The CDR3 has 15 residues. Here the CDR3 reads CASSSTDSYSSEQYF. DNA for the CDR3: TGTGCCAGCAGTTCCACCGACTCATACTCCTCCGAGCAGTACTTC.

The V gene is TRBV6-5, the J gene TRBJ1-2, with a tentative D call TRBD1 (5 bases). The germline V gene encodes CDR1 MNHEY and CDR2 SVGAGI. The ends were cut back, 4 bases at V and 8 bases at J, with 14 bases in the middle. The CDR3 totals 13 residues. The CDR3 region is CASSLGLLDGYTF. Here the CDR3 DNA reads TGTGCCAGCAGTTTGGGACTCCTGGACGGCTACACCTTC.

Only one count was recorded for this clone. V gene TRBV4-1 combines with J gene TRBJ1-2; a weak D match, TRBD1 (5 bases). CDR1 and CDR2 from the germline V gene are MGHRA and YSYEKL. CDR3 length: 15 amino acids. Deletions cut 0 bases from V and 0 bases from J, with 8 bases between. CDR3 amino acids: CASSQERQPNYGYTF. The CDR3 nucleotides are TGCGCCAGCAGCCAAGAACGACAGCCTAACTATGGCTACACCTTC.

The CDR3 DNA follows: TGTGCTAGTGGTCCAGACCAAATGACTAGCACAGATACGCAGTATTTT. This gives the protein CASGPDQMTSTDTQYF. The chain uses TRBV12-5 and TRBJ2-3; D is unresolved. The ends were cut back, 5 bases at V and 0 bases at J, with 15 bases in the middle. The V gene's germline CDR1 is LGHNT and CDR2 FRNRAP. The CDR3 has 16 amino acids.

The chain is built from TRBV19 and TRBJ1-1; weak D call: TRBD1 (5 bases). Trimming took off 3 bases at V and 7 bases at J, with 12 bases between the two ends. CDR1 LNHDA and CDR2 SQIVND come from the germline V gene (reference sequence). The CDR3 sequence is 13 residues long. The CDR3, as DNA: TGTGCCAGTAGTATCCCCGGGGGAGGTGAAGCTTTCTTT. Translating gives CASSIPGGGEAFF.

V and J are TRBV20-1 and TRBJ2-5; no clear D gene. Trimming left V 8 bases short and J 5 bases short, with 9 bases between. Germline CDR1 reads DFQATT; CDR2 reads SNEGSKA (reference sequence). The CDR3 sequence is 10 residues long. This CDR3 is CSPARETQYF. For the CDR3, the DNA is TGCAGTCCGGCGAGGGAGACCCAGTACTTC.

The rearrangement links TRBV30 to TRBJ1-2; 7 bases fit TRBD1. The CDR3 extends over 13 amino acids. J lost 6 bases, V lost 3 bases, and 7 bases had no gene match. Germline V gene sequence: CDR1 GTSNPN, CDR2 SVGIG (reference sequence). CDR3 DNA: TGTGCCTGGAGGGTGAAGGGGGCGAATGGCTACACCTTC. The encoded protein is CAWRVKGANGYTF.

The rearrangement links TRBV30 to TRBJ2-3, with D possibly being TRBD1 (5 bases). The CDR3 runs to 15 residues. Germline CDR1 is GTSNPN and CDR2 is SVGIG (reference sequence). V lost 0 bases to trimming and J lost 0 bases, with 10 bases between them. As DNA, the CDR3 is TGTGCCTGGAGTGTACAAGGGGTGAGCACAGATACGCAGTATTTT. It encodes CAWSVQGVSTDTQYF.

The genes are TRBV6-5 and TRBJ1-3, with a weak D call TRBD1 (5 bases). The germline CDR1 and CDR2 sequences are MNHEY and SVGAGI. The V end lost 1 base, the J end lost 4 bases, and 11 bases lay between the germline ends. The CDR3 sequence is 15 residues long. CDR3 region: CASSYYRTAGNTIYF. The CDR3 DNA follows: TGTGCCAGCAGTTACTACAGGACGGCCGGAAACACCATATATTTT.

This clone turned up a few times. The chain carries TRBV6-6 and TRBJ2-7; TRBD2 might be the D (6 bases). The CDR3 consists of 16 residues. Trimming cost V 4 bases and J 0 bases, with 16 bases left between them. In germline, CDR1 is MNHNY, CDR2 SVGAGI (reference sequence). DNA of the CDR3: TGTGCCAGCAGTTCCCACGGGACTCGAAACTCCTACGAGCAGTACTTC. Its translation is CASSSHGTRNSYEQYF.

The chain has TRBV7-7 and TRBJ1-5, with 12 bases identical to TRBD1. This CDR3 has 19 amino acids. The V segment lost 4 bases and the J segment 7 bases; nucleotides outside the gene matches: 17. From germline, CDR1 is SSHAT and CDR2 FNYEAQ (reference sequence). The CDR3 region has the DNA TGTGCCAGCAGCTCTAAAAAAAGCCGGGACAGGGGGCGGCGACAGCCCCAGCATTTT. Translation: CASSSKKSRDRGRRQPQHF.

The sample holds one count of this clone. The gene calls are TRBV24-1 and TRBJ1-2, with D tentatively TRBD1 (6 bases). The germline V gene has CDR1 KGHDR and CDR2 SFDVKD. The CDR3 is 15 amino acids. Trimming cost V 4 bases and J 6 bases, with 17 bases left between them. This CDR3 is CATSDHTGKLDGYTF. CDR3 nucleotide sequence: TGTGCCACCAGTGACCATACAGGGAAACTCGATGGCTACACCTTC.

The chain employs TRBV5-1 and TRBJ1-2; no clear D gene. This CDR3 comprises 12 residues. CDR1 is SGHRS, CDR2 YFSETQ, per germline. V gave up 2 bases and J gave up 4 bases, with 6 bases separating them. The CDR3 protein is CASSFEGYGYTF. The CDR3 region has the DNA TGCGCCAGCAGCTTCGAGGGCTATGGCTACACCTTC.

The rearrangement links TRBV5-6 to TRBJ1-6; the match to TRBD1 covers 7 bases. Germline CDR1 and CDR2: SGHDT and YYEEEE. CDR3 length equals 15 residues. The ends lost 3 bases at V and 4 bases at J; junction bases unmatched: 4. The CDR3 DNA follows: TGTGCCAGCAGCTCAGACAGGGTATATAATTCACCCCTCCACTTT. Encoded protein: CASSSDRVYNSPLHF. Using reference TRBV5-6 and TRBJ1-6 for the parts outside the CDR3, the full variable domain is DAGVTQSPTHLIKTRGQQVTLRCSPKSGHDTVSWYQQALGQGPQFIFQYYEEEERQRGNFPDRFSGHQFPNYSSELNVNALLLGDSALYLCASSSDRVYNSPLHFGNGTRLTVT.

The sample holds one count of this clone. This chain joins TRBV5-1 and TRBJ2-3; 7 nucleotides line up with TRBD1. CDR1 is SGHRS and CDR2 is YFSETQ in the germline V gene. This CDR3 region has 14 residues. Trimming removed 4 bases from V and 0 bases from J; junction bases left unmatched: 2. CDR3 in amino acids: CASSPQGSTDTQYF. The DNA for the CDR3 is TGCGCCAGCAGCCCACAGGGGAGCACAGATACGCAGTATTTT.

The chain combines TRBV11-2 with TRBJ2-1, with 10 positions matching TRBD2. The CDR3 has 16 amino acids. V lost 5 bases and J lost 6; bases outside the gene matches: 10. Germline V gives CDR1 SGHAT, CDR2 FQNNGV. In DNA, the CDR3 is TGTGCCAGCAGCGAAGAAATGGGACTAGCGACCAATGAGCAGTTCTTC. Protein: CASSEEMGLATNEQFF.

This chain links TRBV7-9 with TRBJ1-6; no clear D gene. Per germline, CDR1 SEHNR and CDR2 FQNEAQ (reference sequence). Trimming removed 4 bases from V and 9 bases from J, with 7 bases in between. This CDR3 has 12 residues. CDR3 sequence reads: CASSSRSSPLHF. In DNA, the CDR3 is TGTGCCAGCAGCTCCCGGTCTTCACCCCTCCACTTT.